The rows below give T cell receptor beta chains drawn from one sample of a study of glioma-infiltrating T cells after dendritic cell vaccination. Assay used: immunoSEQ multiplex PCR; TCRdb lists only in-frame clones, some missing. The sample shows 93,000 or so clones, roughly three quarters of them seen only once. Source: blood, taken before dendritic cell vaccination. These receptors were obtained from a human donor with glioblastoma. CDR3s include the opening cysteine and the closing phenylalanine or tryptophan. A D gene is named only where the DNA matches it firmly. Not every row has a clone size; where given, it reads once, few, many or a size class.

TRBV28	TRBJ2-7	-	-	CASSITGFSYEQYF	TGTGCCAGCAGTATAACAGGGTTCTCCTACGAGCAGTACTTC
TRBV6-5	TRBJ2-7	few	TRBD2	CASTTSGTIYEQYF	TGTGCCAGCACCACCAGCGGGACCATCTACGAGCAGTACTTC
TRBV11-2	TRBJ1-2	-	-	CASSPRAQSYGYTF	TGTGCCAGCAGTCCGCGGGCCCAGTCCTATGGCTACACCTTC
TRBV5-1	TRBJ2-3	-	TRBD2	CASSRGGDITDTQYF	TGCGCCAGCAGCCGCGGGGGGGATATCACAGATACGCAGTATTTT
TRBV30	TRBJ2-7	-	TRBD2	CAWSVRLAGGHEQYF	TGTGCCTGGAGTGTGAGACTAGCGGGAGGACACGAGCAGTACTTC
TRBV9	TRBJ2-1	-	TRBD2	CASSPMGGSLHNEQFF	TGTGCCAGCAGCCCCATGGGCGGGAGCTTACACAATGAGCAGTTCTTC
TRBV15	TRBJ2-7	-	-	CATSGHRDWVSEQYF	TGTGCCACCAGCGGGCACCGGGACTGGGTTAGTGAGCAGTACTTC
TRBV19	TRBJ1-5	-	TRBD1	CASSIAGQVILPQHF	TGTGCCAGTAGTATCGCGGGACAGGTTATCTTGCCCCAGCATTTT
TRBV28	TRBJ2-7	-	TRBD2	CASSLPRLAGGPSYEQYF	TGTGCCAGCAGTCTTCCCCGGCTAGCGGGAGGACCCTCCTACGAGCAGTACTTC
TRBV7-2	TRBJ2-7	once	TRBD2	CASSLSGTPYEQYF	TGTGCCAGCAGCCTGAGCGGGACTCCCTACGAGCAGTACTTC
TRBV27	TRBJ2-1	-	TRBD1	CASSLGTGWNEQFF	TGTGCCAGCAGTTTAGGGACAGGGTGGAATGAGCAGTTCTTC
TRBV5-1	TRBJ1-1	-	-	CASSLSIMNTEAFF	TGCGCCAGCAGCTTAAGCATTATGAACACTGAAGCTTTCTTT
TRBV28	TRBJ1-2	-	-	CASSLTGFFDGYTF	TGTGCCAGCAGTTTAACAGGGTTTTTTGATGGCTACACCTTC
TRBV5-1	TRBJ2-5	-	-	CASSSQETQYF	TGCGCCAGCAGCTCTCAAGAGACCCAGTACTTC
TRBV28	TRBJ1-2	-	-	CASRPPGLGGYTF	TGTGCCAGCAGACCCCCAGGGCTAGGTGGCTACACCTTC
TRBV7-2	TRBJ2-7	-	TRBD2	CASSRPGLAGDSYEQYF	TGTGCCAGCAGCCGCCCGGGACTAGCGGGGGACTCCTACGAGCAGTACTTC
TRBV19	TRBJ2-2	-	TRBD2	CASSSGGSRVGELFF	TGTGCCAGTAGTTCGGGCGGGAGTCGTGTCGGGGAGCTGTTTTTT
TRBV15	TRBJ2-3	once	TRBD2	CATSRKMGRGSTDTQYF	TGTGCCACCAGCAGAAAGATGGGGCGGGGGAGCACAGATACGCAGTATTTT
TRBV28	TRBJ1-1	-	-	CASSFVPGIRRNTEAFF	TGTGCCAGCAGTTTTGTGCCGGGGATAAGAAGGAACACTGAAGCTTTCTTT
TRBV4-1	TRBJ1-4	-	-	CASSQEGRLPNEKLFF	TGCGCCAGCAGCCAAGAAGGGAGATTGCCTAATGAAAAACTGTTTTTT
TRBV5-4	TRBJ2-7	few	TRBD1	CASSLDRGNYEQYF	TGTGCCAGCAGCTTGGACAGGGGAAACTACGAGCAGTACTTC
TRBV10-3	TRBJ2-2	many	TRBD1	CAISGQGLTGELFF	TGTGCCATCAGCGGACAGGGTTTAACCGGGGAGCTGTTTTTT
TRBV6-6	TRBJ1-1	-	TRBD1	CASSRDRILNTEAFF	TGTGCCAGCAGTAGGGACAGGATATTGAACACTGAAGCTTTCTTT
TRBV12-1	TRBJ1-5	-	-	CASSFAVNWGLYSNQPQHF	TGTGCCAGCAGCTTTGCCGTCAATTGGGGCCTTTATAGCAATCAGCCCCAGCATTTT
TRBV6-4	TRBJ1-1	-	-	CASSAIPGGTEAFF	TGTGCCAGCAGTGCCATTCCCGGGGGAACTGAAGCTTTCTTT
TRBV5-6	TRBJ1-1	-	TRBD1	CASSFFGTGVLFWNTEAFF	TGTGCCAGCAGCTTTTTTGGGACAGGGGTCCTCTTTTGGAACACTGAAGCTTTCTTT
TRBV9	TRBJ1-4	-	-	CASSVSTTNEKLFF	TGTGCCAGCAGCGTTTCTACAACTAATGAAAAACTGTTTTTT
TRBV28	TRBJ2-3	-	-	CASSSLRWTSTDTQYF	TGTGCCAGCAGCTCCCTTAGGTGGACTAGCACAGATACGCAGTATTTT
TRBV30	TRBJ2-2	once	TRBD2	CAFVAGWNTGELFF	TGTGCCTTCGTAGCGGGATGGAACACCGGGGAGCTGTTTTTT